A selection of T cell receptor beta chains follows, all from one sample in a study of T cell responses to AZD1222 COVID-19 vaccine. Libraries were prepared by immunoSEQ multiplex PCR; TCRdb keeps only in-frame clonotypes and omits some of them. The sample has about 260,000 clones, over 90% seen once. Sequences were derived from peripheral blood, sampled on day 0 of AZD1222 vaccination. These receptors originate from an adult in good health. Each CDR3 is given with its conserved first and last residue. A D gene is named only where the DNA matches it firmly. Size is omitted from some rows. Given values are once, few, many or a class for expanded clones.

d_gene: TRBD1
j_gene: TRBJ1-1
abundance: NA
v_gene: TRBV10-1
CDR3nt: TGCGCCATTCTGGACAGGGGGAACACTGAAGCTTTCTTT
CDR3aa: CAILDRGNTEAFF

d_gene: NA
j_gene: TRBJ2-7
abundance: NA
v_gene: TRBV28
CDR3nt: TGTGCCAGCAGTTTAAGATCGGGCGAGCAGTACTTC
CDR3aa: CASSLRSGEQYF

d_gene: NA
j_gene: TRBJ1-1
abundance: NA
v_gene: TRBV5-1
CDR3nt: TGCGCCAGCAGCCTCCGACCCCTAGCCCCAGGCACTGAAGCTTTCTTT
CDR3aa: CASSLRPLAPGTEAFF

d_gene: TRBD2
j_gene: TRBJ2-7
abundance: NA
v_gene: TRBV5-4
CDR3nt: TGTGCCAGCAGTCGGCAGGGAGGGACCCTTTACGAGCAGTACTTC
CDR3aa: CASSRQGGTLYEQYF

d_gene: NA
j_gene: TRBJ1-1
abundance: NA
v_gene: TRBV18
CDR3nt: TGTGCCAGCTCACCACCTACCCAAACAGAATACACTGAAGCTTTCTTT
CDR3aa: CASSPPTQTEYTEAFF

d_gene: TRBD1
j_gene: TRBJ1-2
abundance: NA
v_gene: TRBV28
CDR3nt: TGTGCCAGCAGTAAAACCACAGGGGCCACCTATGGCTACACCTTC
CDR3aa: CASSKTTGATYGYTF

d_gene: NA
j_gene: TRBJ1-3
abundance: NA
v_gene: TRBV6-6
CDR3nt: TGTGCCAGCAGCCGGACCCACCGGGACACCATATATTTT
CDR3aa: CASSRTHRDTIYF

d_gene: NA
j_gene: TRBJ1-2
abundance: NA
v_gene: TRBV18
CDR3nt: TGTGCCAGCTCACCACCGGGACGGGTTAACTATGGCTACACCTTC
CDR3aa: CASSPPGRVNYGYTF

d_gene: NA
j_gene: TRBJ1-2
abundance: once
v_gene: TRBV10-2
CDR3nt: TGCGCCAGCAGGGAGCTGAGGGGATCTGGCTACACCTTC
CDR3aa: CASRELRGSGYTF

d_gene: TRBD1
j_gene: TRBJ2-5
abundance: NA
v_gene: TRBV4-2
CDR3nt: TGTGCCAGCAGCTCCTCGTTAGGGGGCATAGAGACCCAGTACTTC
CDR3aa: CASSSSLGGIETQYF

d_gene: TRBD2
j_gene: TRBJ2-7
abundance: NA
v_gene: TRBV10-2
CDR3nt: TGCGCCAGCAAAAGAGGACTAGCACCTTCCTACGAGCAGTACTTC
CDR3aa: CASKRGLAPSYEQYF

d_gene: NA
j_gene: TRBJ2-7
abundance: NA
v_gene: TRBV4-2
CDR3nt: TGTGCCAGCAGCCAAGAGAGTCGGAGCGCCTACGAGCAGTACTTC
CDR3aa: CASSQESRSAYEQYF

d_gene: NA
j_gene: TRBJ2-4
abundance: NA
v_gene: TRBV5-4
CDR3nt: TGTGCCAGCAGCTTGCATGGAGGAAACATTCAGTACTTC
CDR3aa: CASSLHGGNIQYF

d_gene: NA
j_gene: TRBJ2-7
abundance: NA
v_gene: TRBV5-1
CDR3nt: TGCGCCAGCAGCTCCGGGGGCCGCTCCTACGAGCAGTACTTC
CDR3aa: CASSSGGRSYEQYF

d_gene: NA
j_gene: TRBJ2-4
abundance: NA
v_gene: TRBV6-1
CDR3nt: TGTGCCAGCAGTGAAGCAGGAAGGGGGAACATTCAGTACTTC
CDR3aa: CASSEAGRGNIQYF

d_gene: NA
j_gene: TRBJ2-7
abundance: NA
v_gene: TRBV7-9
CDR3nt: TGTGCCAGCAGCTTAGAACAGATTTCCTACGAGCAGTACTTC
CDR3aa: CASSLEQISYEQYF

d_gene: TRBD1
j_gene: TRBJ1-2
abundance: NA
v_gene: TRBV28
CDR3nt: TGTGCCAGCAGGATACAGGGGGCGTATGGCTACACCTTC
CDR3aa: CASRIQGAYGYTF

d_gene: TRBD2
j_gene: TRBJ2-7
abundance: NA
v_gene: TRBV7-2
CDR3nt: TGTGCCAGCAGCTTAGGATCTAGCGGCGTTCAGTACTTC
CDR3aa: CASSLGSSGVQYF

d_gene: TRBD2
j_gene: TRBJ2-7
abundance: once
v_gene: TRBV18
CDR3nt: TGTGCCAGCTCACTAAGCGGGGCCTCCTACGAGCAGTACTTC
CDR3aa: CASSLSGASYEQYF

d_gene: TRBD2
j_gene: TRBJ2-7
abundance: NA
v_gene: TRBV5-1
CDR3nt: TGCGCCAGCAGTCAGGGACTAGCGGAGACCTACGAGCAGTACTTC
CDR3aa: CASSQGLAETYEQYF

d_gene: TRBD1
j_gene: TRBJ1-2
abundance: NA
v_gene: TRBV5-1
CDR3nt: TGCGCCAGCAGCCTGACAGGGGATGGAGGCTACACCTTC
CDR3aa: CASSLTGDGGYTF

d_gene: TRBD1
j_gene: TRBJ1-1
abundance: NA
v_gene: TRBV30
CDR3nt: TGTGCCTGGAGGAGGGGGGACAGAGAGAGCACTGAAGCTTTCTTT
CDR3aa: CAWRRGDRESTEAFF

d_gene: NA
j_gene: TRBJ1-2
abundance: NA
v_gene: TRBV2
CDR3nt: TGTGCCAGCAGTGTATCTAACTATGGCTACACCTTC
CDR3aa: CASSVSNYGYTF

d_gene: NA
j_gene: TRBJ2-7
abundance: NA
v_gene: TRBV12-3/TRBV12-4
CDR3nt: TGTGCCAGCAGTGCAGGAGTCCCCTACGAGCAGTACTTC
CDR3aa: CASSAGVPYEQYF

d_gene: NA
j_gene: TRBJ2-3
abundance: NA
v_gene: TRBV28
CDR3nt: TGTGCCAGCAGTTTAGAGTGGCAGAGAAGCACAGATACGCAGTATTTT
CDR3aa: CASSLEWQRSTDTQYF

d_gene: TRBD2
j_gene: TRBJ2-5
abundance: NA
v_gene: TRBV7-9
CDR3nt: TGTGCCAGCAGCACCTCAGCGGGGGGGCCTGAGACCCAGTACTTC
CDR3aa: CASSTSAGGPETQYF

d_gene: NA
j_gene: TRBJ1-2
abundance: NA
v_gene: TRBV28
CDR3nt: TGTGCCAGCAGTTTAAGGACTAACTATGGCTACACCTTC
CDR3aa: CASSLRTNYGYTF

d_gene: NA
j_gene: TRBJ1-2
abundance: NA
v_gene: TRBV5-6
CDR3nt: TGTGCCAGCAGCTCGGGCAGATCCTATGGCTACACCTTC
CDR3aa: CASSSGRSYGYTF

d_gene: NA
j_gene: TRBJ1-5
abundance: NA
v_gene: TRBV6-2/TRBV6-3
CDR3nt: TGTGCCAGCAGTTCCCGGGACCCCGGGGGCAATCAGCCCCAGCATTTT
CDR3aa: CASSSRDPGGNQPQHF

d_gene: NA
j_gene: TRBJ2-7
abundance: NA
v_gene: TRBV5-1
CDR3nt: TGCGCCAGCAGCTTTAGTGCTCCATCCTACGAGCAGTACTTC
CDR3aa: CASSFSAPSYEQYF

d_gene: TRBD1
j_gene: TRBJ1-2
abundance: NA
v_gene: TRBV27
CDR3nt: TGTGCCAGCAGTTTAAACTGGAGTGGGGACAGGGGATATGGCTACACCTTC
CDR3aa: CASSLNWSGDRGYGYTF

d_gene: NA
j_gene: TRBJ1-1
abundance: NA
v_gene: TRBV7-9
CDR3nt: TGTGCCAGCAGCTGGAGGCGGGAGGACACTGAAGCTTTCTTT
CDR3aa: CASSWRREDTEAFF

d_gene: NA
j_gene: TRBJ2-7
abundance: NA
v_gene: TRBV5-1
CDR3nt: TGCGCCAGCAGCTTGGCAGCGGATAGCTACGAGCAGTACTTC
CDR3aa: CASSLAADSYEQYF

d_gene: TRBD1
j_gene: TRBJ2-5
abundance: NA
v_gene: TRBV5-1
CDR3nt: TGCGCCAGCAGCCCTACAGGGGGGAGCGGTGAGACCCAGTACTTC
CDR3aa: CASSPTGGSGETQYF

d_gene: NA
j_gene: TRBJ1-1
abundance: once
v_gene: TRBV6-5
CDR3nt: TGTGCCAGCATTCAAGGACGTACCGAAGCTTTCTTT
CDR3aa: CASIQGRTEAFF

d_gene: TRBD2
j_gene: TRBJ2-7
abundance: NA
v_gene: TRBV7-9
CDR3nt: TGTGCCAGCAGCCCTGGATGGGGTAGCGGGAGGGCCTCCTACGAGCAGTACTTC
CDR3aa: CASSPGWGSGRASYEQYF

d_gene: NA
j_gene: TRBJ2-5
abundance: NA
v_gene: TRBV3-1/TRBV3-2
CDR3nt: TGTGCCAGCAGCCAAGATTCTATGGGAGAGACCCAGTACTTC
CDR3aa: CASSQDSMGETQYF

d_gene: TRBD1
j_gene: TRBJ1-2
abundance: NA
v_gene: TRBV15
CDR3nt: TGTGCCACCAGCAGAGGAGACAGGGACGGGGGCTACACCTTC
CDR3aa: CATSRGDRDGGYTF